This TCR beta chain originates from a study of technical replicates of blood from a few donors. Per germline, CDR1 MNHEY and CDR2 SMNVEV (reference sequence). The germline V and J ends were trimmed by 6 bases and 1 base, with 13 bases remaining between them. The CDR3 extends over 14 amino acids. Sequenced by immunoSEQ multiplex PCR; TCRdb stores in-frame clones only, minus some. Of more than 80,000 clones listed, over 90% were seen once; the top ten hold 0.34%. Sequences were obtained from T cells isolated from PBMCs. The clonotype comes from a human donor in good health. This sequence joins TRBV27 and TRBJ2-7; D perhaps matches TRBD1 (6 bases). The CDR3 nucleotides are TGTGCCAGCAGGATGGGGGCAGGATCCTACGAGCAGTACTTC. Its translation is CASRMGAGSYEQYF.